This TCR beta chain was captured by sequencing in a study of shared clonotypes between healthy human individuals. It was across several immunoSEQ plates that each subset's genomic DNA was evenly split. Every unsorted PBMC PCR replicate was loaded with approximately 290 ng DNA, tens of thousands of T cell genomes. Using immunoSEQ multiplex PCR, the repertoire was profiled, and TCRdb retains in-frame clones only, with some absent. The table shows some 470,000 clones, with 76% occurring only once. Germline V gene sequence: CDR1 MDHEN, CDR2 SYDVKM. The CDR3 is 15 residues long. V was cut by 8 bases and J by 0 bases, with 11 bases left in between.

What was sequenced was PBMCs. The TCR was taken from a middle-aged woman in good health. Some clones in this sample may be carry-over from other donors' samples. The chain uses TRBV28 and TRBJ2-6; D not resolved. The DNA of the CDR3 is TGTGCCAGCCTTCCTGCAGGCTCTGGGGCCAACGTCCTGACTTTC. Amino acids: CASLPAGSGANVLTF.